One and the same sample provided the 31 T cell receptor beta chains below, sequenced in a study of blood T cell repertoires in COVID-19. Clones were read by immunoSEQ multiplex PCR, and TCRdb kept only the in-frame ones, dropping some. The table shows about 440,000 clones, with about 90% occurring only once. The sample taken for sequencing was PBMCs or T cells enriched from blood (not recorded which). The receptors shown here come from a man younger than 30 who had recovered from COVID-19.

The chain links TRBV7-9 to TRBJ2-5; D perhaps matches TRBD2 (5 bases). V shed 4 bases and J shed 1 base, with 10 bases lying between them. This CDR3 is built from 14 residues. Germline CDR1 reads SEHNR; CDR2 reads FQNEAQ (reference sequence). CDR3 residues: CASSSTSPQETQYF. The CDR3 bases are TGTGCCAGCAGCTCTACTAGTCCCCAAGAGACCCAGTACTTC.

This clone was picked up many times. The chain recombines TRBV5-8 with TRBJ2-2; 8 nucleotides agree with TRBD1. The CDR3 consists of 14 residues. Per germline, CDR1 SGHTS and CDR2 YDEGEE. Unmatched junction bases numbered 1, after V lost 3 bases and J lost 3 bases. Here the CDR3 DNA reads TGTGCCAGCAGCTGGGGACAGGACACCGGGGAGCTGTTTTTT. It codes for CASSWGQDTGELFF.

The V call is TRBV7-9, the J call TRBJ1-1; D not resolved. CDR1 and CDR2 (germline): SEHNR, FQNEAQ (reference sequence). V was cut by 1 base and J by 4 bases, with 4 bases left in between. The CDR3 is 12 amino acids. The CDR3 spells CASSLDSTEAFF. The CDR3 region has the DNA TGTGCCAGCAGCTTAGACAGCACTGAAGCTTTCTTT.

The chain uses TRBV2 and TRBJ2-2, with TRBD2 matching over 10 bases. This CDR3 is built from 15 residues. V trimming: 3 bases; J trimming: 8 bases; junction bases outside the gene matches: 6. Germline V CDR1 and CDR2: SNHLY, FYNNEI. CDR3 in DNA: TGTGCCAGCAGTGAGCTAGCGGGAGCATCGGGGGAGCTGTTTTTT. Protein product: CASSELAGASGELFF.

The J gene is TRBJ1-3, the V gene TRBV3-1 (or the pseudogene TRBV3-2), with unresolved D. Trimming took 4 bases from V and 5 from J, leaving 18 bases between them. This CDR3 region has 16 residues. CDR1 and CDR2 (germline): LGHDT, YNNKEL (reference sequence). The CDR3 sequence: CASSRHGSGERNTIYF. DNA of the CDR3: TGTGCCAGCAGCCGCCATGGGTCGGGAGAGAGAAACACCATATATTTT.

The gene calls are TRBV19 and TRBJ2-2, with 7 positions matching TRBD2. CDR1 LNHDA and CDR2 SQIVND come from the germline V gene (reference sequence). After removal of 7 bases from V and 1 base from J, the junction contained 6 bases not matched to a gene. The CDR3 spans 15 residues. CDR3 bases: TGTGCCAGTAAATCCTCTAGCGGGAACACCGGGGAGCTGTTTTTT. Translating it yields CASKSSSGNTGELFF.

This chain joins TRBV29-1 and TRBJ1-5; 9 positions match TRBD1. CDR3 length: 12 residues. Germline values: CDR1 SQVTM, CDR2 ANQGSEA. V dropped 8 bases and J dropped 7; count of bases not matched to a gene: 6. DNA for the CDR3: TGCAGCACACGGACAGGGGACCAGCCCCAGCATTTT. This codes for CSTRTGDQPQHF.

This sequence joins TRBV7-2 and TRBJ2-5; TRBD2 matches 9 bases. V lost 5 bases, J lost 2 bases, and 18 bases stayed unmatched. Germline assignment: CDR1 SGHTA and CDR2 FQGNSA. The CDR3 is 19 amino acids. DNA of the CDR3: TGTGCCAGCAGCCCAGGAAGGTGGATAGCGGGAGTGGGGCAAGAGACCCAGTACTTC. This encodes CASSPGRWIAGVGQETQYF. Supplemented by reference TRBV7-2 and TRBJ2-5, the full variable domain reads GAGVSQSPSNKVTEKGKDVELRCDPISGHTALYWYRQSLGQGLEFLIYFQGNSAPDKSGLPSDRFSAERTGGSVSTLTIQRTQQEDSAVYLCASSPGRWIAGVGQETQYFGPGTRLLVL.

The gene calls are TRBV28 and TRBJ1-4; D gene unclear. V was shortened by 2 bases and J by 5 bases, with 12 bases between the two germline ends. CDR3 length: 15 amino acids. Germline assignment: CDR1 MDHEN and CDR2 SYDVKM. The CDR3 protein is CASSLRYRSNEKLFF. The CDR3 DNA follows: TGTGCCAGCAGTTTAAGGTACAGATCGAATGAAAAACTGTTTTTT.

The V and J genes are TRBV18 and TRBJ2-6; tentatively, D is TRBD1 (6 bases). Trimming took off 4 bases at V and 0 bases at J, with 16 bases between the two ends. CDR3 size: 18 residues. CDR1 and CDR2 from the germline V gene are KGHSH and LQKENI. In nucleotides, the CDR3 is TGTGCCAGCTCACTAGTATTACAGGGTCCCTCTGGGGCCAACGTCCTGACTTTC. This encodes CASSLVLQGPSGANVLTF.

This sequence joins TRBV7-8 and TRBJ2-1; 7 bases fit TRBD2. V lost 1 base and J lost 5; bases outside the gene matches: 5. The CDR3 totals 15 residues. Germline CDR1 is SGHVS and CDR2 is FQNEAQ. CDR3 nucleotide sequence: TGTGCCAGCAGCTTAGTCGCGGGAGACCACAATGAGCAGTTCTTC. Encoded protein: CASSLVAGDHNEQFF.

The J gene is TRBJ2-7, the V gene TRBV2; a weak D match, TRBD2 (5 bases). Germline V lookup: CDR1 SNHLY, CDR2 FYNNEI. Trimming pared 8 bases from V and 0 bases from J, leaving 14 bases between. This CDR3 is 14 amino acids long. CDR3 loop: CASQPAGISYEQYF. CDR3 bases: TGTGCCAGCCAGCCCGCCGGGATCTCCTACGAGCAGTACTTC.

V gene TRBV10-1 combines with J gene TRBJ1-4; 8 nucleotides agree with TRBD1. Trimming at V came to 6 bases and at J to 7 bases, leaving 7 bases not matched to a gene. Germline loops: CDR1 WNHNN, CDR2 SYGVQD (reference sequence). The CDR3 consists of 14 residues. The CDR3, as DNA: TGCGCCAGCAGCGAAGGACAGGGACGTGAAAAACTGTTTTTT. Its translation is CASSEGQGREKLFF.

The CDR3 DNA sequence: TGTGCCAGTAGTAGCTCGGGGTTGCCCTATGGCTACACCTTC. Translating gives CASSSSGLPYGYTF. The rearrangement uses TRBV19 and TRBJ1-2; D is unresolved. Germline values: CDR1 LNHDA, CDR2 SQIVND (reference sequence). The CDR3 covers 14 residues. V lost 4 bases to trimming and J lost 4 bases, with 13 bases between them.

This chain uses TRBV10-2 with TRBJ1-2, with D unclear. Germline CDR1 WSHSY, CDR2 SAAADI. Trimming removed 6 bases at V and 7 bases at J, with 15 bases between. This CDR3 is 13 amino acids long. CDR3 bases: TGCGCCAGCAGCCCCCCTGGAGGGTCTGGCTACACCTTC. Translating it yields CASSPPGGSGYTF.

The chain carries TRBV7-3 and TRBJ2-2; 9 nucleotides match TRBD1. Trimming cost V 6 bases and J 7 bases; bases outside gene matches: 12. This CDR3 is built from 16 residues. CDR1 SGHTA and CDR2 FQGTGA come from the germline V gene. CDR3 protein: CASSTGTGFSGGELFF. CDR3 nucleotides: TGTGCCAGCAGTACCGGGACAGGGTTTTCAGGCGGGGAGCTGTTTTTT.

The rearrangement joins TRBV4-2 to TRBJ2-3, with a weak D call TRBD2 (6 bases). The CDR3 has 19 residues. With 1 base removed from V and 2 bases from J, the gap between germline ends came to 22 bases. The germline V gene encodes CDR1 LGHNA and CDR2 YNFKEQ. CDR3 loop: CASSQVVSGDQLFTDTQYF. The DNA for the CDR3 is TGTGCCAGCAGCCAAGTGGTTTCGGGAGACCAGCTATTCACAGATACGCAGTATTTT.

This clone was recorded once. The V gene is TRBV11-2, the J gene TRBJ2-1; 15 bases align to TRBD2. With 5 bases clipped from V and 10 bases from J, the junction kept 3 bases outside the gene matches. The CDR3 is made up of 14 amino acids. From germline, CDR1 is SGHAT and CDR2 FQNNGV. Here the CDR3 DNA reads TGTGCCAGCAGCCCCGGACTAGCGGGGGGGGAGCAGTTCTTC. This codes for CASSPGLAGGEQFF.

The J gene is TRBJ2-5, the V gene TRBV3-1 (or the pseudogene TRBV3-2); 10 nucleotides line up with TRBD2. The CDR3 is 20 residues long. Per the germline V gene, CDR1 is LGHDT and CDR2 is YNNKEL (reference sequence). V shed 0 bases and J 2 bases; nucleotides not matched to a gene: 15. CDR3 bases: TGTGCCAGCAGCCAAGATCGAGGTAGCGGGGGGATTAGTCAACAAGAGACCCAGTACTTC. Translation gives CASSQDRGSGGISQQETQYF.

The V call is TRBV3-1 (or the pseudogene TRBV3-2), the J call TRBJ2-1; D is perhaps TRBD2 (5 bases). Germline V CDR1 and CDR2: LGHDT, YNNKEL (reference sequence). Trimming removed 0 bases at V and 5 bases at J, with 14 bases between. The CDR3 has 16 residues. The CDR3 region is CASSQDAASRNNEQFF. The CDR3 region has the DNA TGTGCCAGCAGCCAAGATGCGGCTAGCCGTAACAATGAGCAGTTCTTC.

This sequence joins TRBV7-9 and TRBJ2-1; the match to TRBD1 covers 9 bases. CDR3 length equals 17 residues. Trimming took 1 base from V and 5 from J; bases not matched to a gene: 9. CDR1 SEHNR and CDR2 FQNEAQ come from the germline V gene (reference sequence). The CDR3 DNA is TGTGCCAGCAGCTTAGTAAAAACAGGGGGCCAAAACAATGAGCAGTTCTTC. This codes for CASSLVKTGGQNNEQFF.

The chain is built from TRBV6-5 and TRBJ1-1; D is uncertain. V gave up 0 bases and J gave up 0 bases, with 5 bases separating them. This CDR3 region has 14 residues. Germline V gene lookup returns CDR1 MNHEY and CDR2 SVGAGI. CDR3 coding DNA: TGTGCCAGCAGTTACTCGAGCCTGAACACTGAAGCTTTCTTT. It encodes CASSYSSLNTEAFF.

This chain links TRBV18 with TRBJ1-1; maybe TRBD1 (5 bases). CDR1 is KGHSH and CDR2 is LQKENI in the germline V gene. CDR3 length: 15 residues. V dropped 3 bases and J dropped 4 bases, with 15 bases sitting between them. CDR3 nucleotides: TGTGCCAGCTCACCTCCGACATCCCAGGGCACTGAAGCTTTCTTT. Its protein product is CASSPPTSQGTEAFF.

The V call is TRBV10-3, the J call TRBJ2-7; 10 bases are shared with TRBD1. This CDR3 comprises 15 residues. Looked up from germline, CDR1 is ENHRY and CDR2 is SYGVKD. V shed 4 bases and J 4 bases; nucleotides not matched to a gene: 7. CDR3 DNA: TGTGCCATCAGTGGGACCGGGACAGGGGCTTACGAGCAGTACTTC. This translates into CAISGTGTGAYEQYF.

This rearrangement joins TRBV5-1 to TRBJ1-4, with TRBD1 as a possible D gene (6 bases). Germline CDR1 is SGHRS and CDR2 is YFSETQ. V shed 0 bases and J shed 2 bases, with 8 bases lying between them. The CDR3 spans 15 residues. CDR3 bases: TGCGCCAGCAGCTTGGTTGGGGGCACTAATGAAAAACTGTTTTTT. This gives the protein CASSLVGGTNEKLFF.

The chain has TRBV5-5 and TRBJ1-2; TRBD1 is a possible D gene (5 bases). This CDR3 is built from 15 residues. Trimming shortened V by 2 bases and J by 3 bases, and 14 bases separated the two germline ends. Looked up from germline, CDR1 is SGHKS and CDR2 is YYEKEE (reference sequence). The CDR3 reads CASSFGHAGDYGYTF. The CDR3 coding sequence is TGTGCCAGCAGCTTCGGACACGCTGGGGACTATGGCTACACCTTC.

The chain has TRBV29-1 and TRBJ1-3; D is undetermined. The CDR3 consists of 16 residues. The V and J ends lost 1 base and 0 bases respectively, with 13 bases between them. CDR1 and CDR2 from the germline V gene are SQVTM and ANQGSEA. The CDR3 sequence is CSVEAHPGSSGNTIYF. CDR3 nucleotide sequence: TGCAGCGTTGAAGCGCACCCGGGAAGCTCTGGAAACACCATATATTTT. Full variable domain (outside the CDR3, taken from reference TRBV29-1 and TRBJ1-3): SAVISQKPSRDICQRGTSLTIQCQVDSQVTMMFWYRQQPGQSLTLIATANQGSEATYESGFVIDKFPISRPNLTFSTLTVSNMSPEDSSIYLCSVEAHPGSSGNTIYFGEGSWLTVV.

The V call is TRBV5-1, the J call TRBJ2-7; 7 bases agree with TRBD1. With 3 bases clipped from V and 4 bases from J, the junction kept 7 bases outside the gene matches. Germline CDR1 and CDR2: SGHRS and YFSETQ. CDR3 length equals 14 residues. CDR3 amino acids: CASSWGTVQYEQYF. The CDR3 DNA is TGCGCCAGCAGCTGGGGGACAGTTCAGTACGAGCAGTACTTC.

The CDR3 here is CASSKAGGGMNTEAFF. The CDR3 DNA follows: TGTGCCAGTAGTAAGGCAGGGGGCGGAATGAACACTGAAGCTTTCTTT. The chain recombines TRBV19 with TRBJ1-1; 8 positions agree with TRBD1. The V segment lost 4 bases and the J segment 0 bases; nucleotides outside the gene matches: 7. CDR3 length equals 16 residues. CDR1 is LNHDA, CDR2 SQIVND, per germline (reference sequence).

About this clone itself: In the same sample, other DNA sequences code for this CDR3. The rearrangement uses TRBV5-1 and TRBJ1-6, with 7 bases lining up with TRBD1. J was trimmed by 5 bases and V by 2 bases; bases with no gene match: 1. The CDR3 is made up of 14 amino acids. CDR1 and CDR2 (germline): SGHRS, YFSETQ. This CDR3 reads CASSLGQDNSPLHF. CDR3 bases: TGCGCCAGCAGCTTAGGACAGGATAATTCACCCCTCCACTTT. Using reference TRBV5-1 and TRBJ1-6 for the parts outside the CDR3, the full variable domain is KAGVTQTPRYLIKTRGQQVTLSCSPISGHRSVSWYQQTPGQGLQFLFEYFSETQRNKGNFPGRFSGRQFSNSRSEMNVSTLELGDSALYLCASSLGQDNSPLHFGNGTRLTVT.

The V gene is TRBV7-2, the J gene TRBJ1-6; the D is unclear. The V end was cut by 1 base, the J end by 11 bases, with 6 bases between. Germline lookup yields CDR1 SGHTA and CDR2 FQGNSA. The CDR3 covers 12 residues. The CDR3, as DNA: TGTGCCAGCAGCTTAGACGAGGCACCCCTCCACTTT. Amino acid sequence: CASSLDEAPLHF.